This is a list of T cell receptor beta chains from one sample in a study of T cells in Graves' hyperthyroidism and ophthalmopathy. TCRdb recomputed calls from the multiplex PCR reads with MiXCR, one row per CDR3 protein. The repertoire holds a few hundred thousand distinct CDR3 sequences, around 16% seen once, with around 3.5% in the top ten. Source material: blood. These TCRs come from a woman in her thirties or forties with Graves' ophthalmopathy. The CDR3 runs from the conserved cysteine through the conserved F or W.

v_gene | CDR3aa
TRBV2 | CASRVGGSNQPQHF
TRBV6-1 | CASSERQGGKNIQYF
TRBV7-9 | CASRPGQTNTEAFF
TRBV7-2 | CASSLVAGGMREQYF
TRBV5-1 | CASSFTSGNTGELFF
TRBV6-2/TRBV6-3 | CASSYAGAGEKLFF
TRBV2 | CASRKQGNDNSPLHF
TRBV27 | CASSLTRVMNTEAFF
TRBV6-1 | CASSELHSTDTQYF
TRBV6-2/TRBV6-3 | CASSRQGEAYEQYF
TRBV28 | CASSTPGQSWRTIYF
TRBV12-3/TRBV12-4 | CASSPWTLLRNEQFF
TRBV4-1 | CASSHGGGAEQYF
TRBV3-1 | CASTGLAGHEQYF
TRBV4-1 | CASRTPGSNQPQHF
TRBV12-3/TRBV12-4 | CASRRPGLAGGEQFF
TRBV19 | CASSHLRSGNQPQHF
TRBV12-3/TRBV12-4 | CASSTQGGRRTDTQYF
TRBV20-1 | CSASVSGLLNNEQFF
TRBV4-1 | CASSQQAGDVGYEQFF
TRBV7-8 | CASSLRGLAPYF
TRBV12-3/TRBV12-4 | CASSLGPAGAQNIQYF
TRBV7-8 | CASTYQLNTEAFF
TRBV7-8 | CASSKERQASYNEQFF
TRBV20-1 | CSARKGSAEAFF
TRBV2 | CASSVGVKKTDTQYF
TRBV20-1 | CSASPSGTPTRTDTQYF
TRBV27 | CASSLNPWGYEQYF
TRBV2 | CASSLARNTGELFF
TRBV6-2/TRBV6-3 | CASSYSRDTEAFF
TRBV7-8 | CASSSRGPGSNYGYTF
TRBV28 | CASSRRGSYNSPLHF
TRBV6-1 | CASHAGIGSNQPQHF
TRBV20-1 | CSARPDLTGASPSGANVLTF
TRBV20-1 | CSATRVGRGIREQFF
TRBV7-9 | CASSLIQTDTQYF
TRBV29-1 | CSVASTGQSYEQYF
TRBV10-3 | CAISRGLDDTEAFF
TRBV20-1 | CSAKTGIYGYTF
TRBV6-6 | CASSYSSSGTSGDSSYNEQFF
TRBV12-3/TRBV12-4 | CASSLGNSNPEAFF